This T cell receptor (beta chain) is from a study of T cell repertoires in cytomegalovirus infection. TCRdb processed the reads anew with MiXCR; each CDR3 protein has one entry. Of roughly 230,000 distinct CDR3 sequences in the sample, over 15% were seen once. The CDR3 consists of 13 residues. Trimming took 6 bases from V and 6 from J; bases not matched to a gene: 5. Germline assignment: CDR1 MNHEY and CDR2 SMNVEV (reference sequence). The chain carries TRBV27 and TRBJ1-2, with 9 bases fitting TRBD1. The sequence was collected from a human donor in good health (CMV status not recorded). Some clones in this sample may be carry-over from other donors' samples. Sequencing was carried out using CD8+ T cells from PBMCs. The CDR3 is CASSLGTGNGYTF. CDR3 sequence (DNA): TGTGCCAGCAGCCTAGGGACAGGGAATGGCTACACCTTC.